This T cell receptor (beta chain) derives from a study of shared clonotypes between healthy human individuals. CDR3 size: 13 residues. The germline V gene encodes CDR1 SQVTM and CDR2 ANQGSEA. Trimming took off 6 bases at V and 0 bases at J, with 8 bases between the two ends. Study results and caveats: Clonotypes which were not shared had lower generation probabilities than clonotypes that all four donors shared.

Terminally differentiated effector memory CD45RA+ cells were left out of the naive CD8 fraction, which was CD45RO-negative and positively selected for CCR7. This clone was detected once. What it binds is unknown. The assay ran at deep level. Profiled with immunoSEQ multiplex PCR; TCRdb holds only in-frame clones, not every one. The sample has roughly 1,800,000 clones, 85% to 95% seen once. The sequenced material came from naive CD8+ T cells sorted from blood. The chain has TRBV29-1 and TRBJ2-2; a possible D gene is TRBD1 (6 bases). This TCR derives from a man younger than 35 in good health. The CDR3 DNA reads TGCAGCGTGGGGGCAGCGAACACCGGGGAGCTGTTTTTT. It specifies CSVGAANTGELFF.